Given below is one T cell receptor (beta chain) in context. Its antigen is currently unknown. The assay was immunoSEQ multiplex PCR, and TCRdb's table has in-frame clones only and misses some. This sample has roughly 39,000 clones; about 76% occur once, and the top ten carry roughly 36%. The data were obtained in a study of T cells in localized non-small cell lung cancer. The CDR3 loop spans 13 amino acids. The germline V and J ends were trimmed by 2 bases and 5 bases, with 10 bases remaining between them. Germline V lookup: CDR1 LNHDA, CDR2 SQIVND (reference sequence). The study's findings and limits: The appearance of a median 57 of the top 100 tumor clones was seen in adjacent lung.

The input for sequencing was PBMCs, taken before any cancer treatment. The origin of this receptor is a woman aged 40-69 years with stage II squamous cell lung carcinoma. The chain recombines TRBV19 with TRBJ2-7; no clear D. The CDR3 reads CASSIISGNEQYF. The CDR3 coding sequence is TGTGCCAGTAGTATAATTAGTGGAAACGAGCAGTACTTC.